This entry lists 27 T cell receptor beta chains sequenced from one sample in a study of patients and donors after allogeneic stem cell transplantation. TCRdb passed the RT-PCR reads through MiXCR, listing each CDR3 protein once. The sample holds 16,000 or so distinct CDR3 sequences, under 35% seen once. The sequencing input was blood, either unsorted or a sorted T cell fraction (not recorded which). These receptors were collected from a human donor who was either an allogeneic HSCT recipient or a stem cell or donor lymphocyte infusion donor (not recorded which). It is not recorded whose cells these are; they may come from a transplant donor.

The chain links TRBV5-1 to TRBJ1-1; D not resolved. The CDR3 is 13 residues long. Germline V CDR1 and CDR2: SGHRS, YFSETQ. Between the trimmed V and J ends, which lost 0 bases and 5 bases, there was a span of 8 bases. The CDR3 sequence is CASSLVVRTEAFF. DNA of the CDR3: TGCGCCAGCAGCTTGGTTGTGAGAACTGAAGCTTTCTTT. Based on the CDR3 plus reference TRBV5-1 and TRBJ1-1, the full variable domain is KAGVTQTPRYLIKTRGQQVTLSCSPISGHRSVSWYQQTPGQGLQFLFEYFSETQRNKGNFPGRFSGRQFSNSRSEMNVSTLELGDSALYLCASSLVVRTEAFFGQGTRLTVV.

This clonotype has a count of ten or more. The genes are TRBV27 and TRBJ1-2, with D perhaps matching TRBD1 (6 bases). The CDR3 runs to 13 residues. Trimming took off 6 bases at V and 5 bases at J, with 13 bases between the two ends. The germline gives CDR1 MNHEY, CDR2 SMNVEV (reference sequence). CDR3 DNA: TGTGCCAGCAGCACCGACAGGAATTATGGCTACACCTTC. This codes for CASSTDRNYGYTF.

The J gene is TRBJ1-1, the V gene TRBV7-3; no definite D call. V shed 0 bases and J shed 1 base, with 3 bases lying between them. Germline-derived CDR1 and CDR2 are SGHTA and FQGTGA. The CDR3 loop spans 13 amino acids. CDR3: CASSLTGNTEAFF. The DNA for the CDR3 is TGTGCCAGCAGCTTAACGGGGAACACTGAAGCTTTCTTT.

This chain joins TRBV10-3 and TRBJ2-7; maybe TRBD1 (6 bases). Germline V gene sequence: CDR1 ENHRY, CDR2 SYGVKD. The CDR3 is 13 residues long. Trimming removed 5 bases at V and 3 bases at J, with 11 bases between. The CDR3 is CAISPGVIYEQYF. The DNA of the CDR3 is TGTGCCATCAGTCCAGGGGTAATCTACGAGCAGTACTTC.

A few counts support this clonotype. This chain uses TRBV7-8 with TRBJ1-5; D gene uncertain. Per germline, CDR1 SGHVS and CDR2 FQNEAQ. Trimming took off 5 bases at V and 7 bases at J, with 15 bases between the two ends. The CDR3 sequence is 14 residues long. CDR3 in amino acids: CASSPTFARQPQHF. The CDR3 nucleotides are TGTGCCAGCAGCCCAACGTTTGCTAGGCAGCCCCAGCATTTT.

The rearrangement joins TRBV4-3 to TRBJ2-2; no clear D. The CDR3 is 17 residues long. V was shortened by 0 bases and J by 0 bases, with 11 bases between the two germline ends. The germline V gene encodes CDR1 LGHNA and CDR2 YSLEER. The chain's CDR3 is CASSQDDRAANTGELFF. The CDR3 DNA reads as TGCGCCAGCAGCCAAGATGATAGGGCAGCGAACACCGGGGAGCTGTTTTTT.

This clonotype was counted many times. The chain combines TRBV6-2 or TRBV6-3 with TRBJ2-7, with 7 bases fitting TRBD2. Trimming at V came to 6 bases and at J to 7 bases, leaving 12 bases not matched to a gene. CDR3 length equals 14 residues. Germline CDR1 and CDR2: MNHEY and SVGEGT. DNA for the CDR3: TGTGCCAGCAGCTATTTAGCGGGTCGCGGAGAGCAGTACTTC. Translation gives CASSYLAGRGEQYF.

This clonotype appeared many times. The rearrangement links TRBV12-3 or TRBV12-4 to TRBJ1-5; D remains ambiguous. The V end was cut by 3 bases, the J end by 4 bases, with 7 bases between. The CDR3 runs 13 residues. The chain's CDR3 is CASSFAGNQPQHF. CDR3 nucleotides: TGTGCCAGCAGTTTTGCGGGGAATCAGCCCCAGCATTTT.

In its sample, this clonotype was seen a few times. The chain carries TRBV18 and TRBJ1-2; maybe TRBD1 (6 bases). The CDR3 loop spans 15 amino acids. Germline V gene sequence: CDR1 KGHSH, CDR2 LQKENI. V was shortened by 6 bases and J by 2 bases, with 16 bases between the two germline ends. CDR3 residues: CASSRSRGPNYGYTF. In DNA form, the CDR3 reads TGTGCCAGCTCTCGATCCAGGGGCCCAAACTATGGCTACACCTTC. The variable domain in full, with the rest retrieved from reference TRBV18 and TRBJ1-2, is NAGVMQNPRHLVRRRGQEARLRCSPMKGHSHVYWYRQLPEEGLKFMVYLQKENIIDESGMPKERFSAEFPKEGPSILRIQQVVRGDSAAYFCASSRSRGPNYGYTFGSGTRLTVV.

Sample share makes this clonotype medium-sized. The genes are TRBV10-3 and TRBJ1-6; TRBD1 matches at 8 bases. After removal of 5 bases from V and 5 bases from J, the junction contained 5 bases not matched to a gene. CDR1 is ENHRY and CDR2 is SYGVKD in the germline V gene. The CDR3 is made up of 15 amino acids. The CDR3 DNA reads TGTGCCATCAGTAAGACAGGGGAAAATAATTCACCCCTCCACTTT. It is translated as CAISKTGENNSPLHF.

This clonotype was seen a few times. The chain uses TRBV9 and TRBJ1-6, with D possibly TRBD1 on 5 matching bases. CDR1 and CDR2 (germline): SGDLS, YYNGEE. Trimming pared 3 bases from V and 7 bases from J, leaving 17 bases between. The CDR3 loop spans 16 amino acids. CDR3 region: CASSERVRGRNSPLHF. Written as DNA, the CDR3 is TGTGCCAGCAGCGAAAGGGTCCGGGGGAGGAATTCACCCCTCCACTTT.

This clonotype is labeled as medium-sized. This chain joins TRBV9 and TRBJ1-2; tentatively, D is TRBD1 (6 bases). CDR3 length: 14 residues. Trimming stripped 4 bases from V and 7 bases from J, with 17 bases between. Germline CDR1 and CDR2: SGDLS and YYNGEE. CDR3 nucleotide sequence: TGTGCCAGCAGCACTTGGGAGGGGGATCCTGGCTACACCTTC. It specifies CASSTWEGDPGYTF. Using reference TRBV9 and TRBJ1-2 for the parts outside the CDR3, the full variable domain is DSGVTQTPKHLITATGQRVTLRCSPRSGDLSVYWYQQSLDQGLQFLIQYYNGEERAKGNILERFSAQQFPDLHSELNLSSLELGDSALYFCASSTWEGDPGYTFGSGTRLTVV.

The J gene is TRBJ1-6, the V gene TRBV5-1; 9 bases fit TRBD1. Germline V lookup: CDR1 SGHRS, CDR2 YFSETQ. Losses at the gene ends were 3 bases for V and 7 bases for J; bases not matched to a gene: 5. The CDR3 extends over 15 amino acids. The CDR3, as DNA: TGCGCCAGCAGCTCGAGGACAGGGGTAAATTCACCCCTCCACTTT. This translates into CASSSRTGVNSPLHF.

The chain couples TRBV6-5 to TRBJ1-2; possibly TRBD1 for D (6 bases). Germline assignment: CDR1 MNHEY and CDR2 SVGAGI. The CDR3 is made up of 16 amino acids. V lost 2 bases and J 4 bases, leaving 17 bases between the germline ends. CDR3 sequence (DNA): TGTGCCAGCAGTTACCGCCCACCGGGGGCGGGCTATGGCTACACCTTC. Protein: CASSYRPPGAGYGYTF.

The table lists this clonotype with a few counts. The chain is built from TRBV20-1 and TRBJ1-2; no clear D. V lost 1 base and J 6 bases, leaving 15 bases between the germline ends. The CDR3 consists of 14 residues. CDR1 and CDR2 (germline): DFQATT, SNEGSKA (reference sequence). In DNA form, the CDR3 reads TGCAGTGCTAGAGGGTGGGCGGCCGGGGATGGCTACACCTTC. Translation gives CSARGWAAGDGYTF.

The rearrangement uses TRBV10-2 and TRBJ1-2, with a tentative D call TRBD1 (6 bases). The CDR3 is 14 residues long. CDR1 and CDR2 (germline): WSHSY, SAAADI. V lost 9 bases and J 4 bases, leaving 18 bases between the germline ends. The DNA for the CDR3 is TGCGCCAGTAGCCTACAGGGAGGGGGCTATGGCTACACCTTC. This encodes CASSLQGGGYGYTF.

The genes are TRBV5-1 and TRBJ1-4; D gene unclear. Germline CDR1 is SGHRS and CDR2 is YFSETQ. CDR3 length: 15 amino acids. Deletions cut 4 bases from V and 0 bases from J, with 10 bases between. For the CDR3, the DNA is TGCGCCAGCAGCACACTGGGGACAACTAATGAAAAACTGTTTTTT. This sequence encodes CASSTLGTTNEKLFF.

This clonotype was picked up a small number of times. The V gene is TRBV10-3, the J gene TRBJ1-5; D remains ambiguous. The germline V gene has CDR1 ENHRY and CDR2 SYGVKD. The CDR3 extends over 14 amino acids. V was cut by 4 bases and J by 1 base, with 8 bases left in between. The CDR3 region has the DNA TGTGCCATCAGTGGGGCAGAAAGCAATCAGCCCCAGCATTTT. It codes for CAISGAESNQPQHF.

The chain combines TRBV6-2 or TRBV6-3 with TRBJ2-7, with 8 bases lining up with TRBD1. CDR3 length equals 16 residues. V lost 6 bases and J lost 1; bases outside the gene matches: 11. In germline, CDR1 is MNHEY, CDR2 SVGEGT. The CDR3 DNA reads TGTGCCAGCAGGCAGGAACGGACAGGGCTTTCCTACGAGCAGTACTTC. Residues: CASRQERTGLSYEQYF.

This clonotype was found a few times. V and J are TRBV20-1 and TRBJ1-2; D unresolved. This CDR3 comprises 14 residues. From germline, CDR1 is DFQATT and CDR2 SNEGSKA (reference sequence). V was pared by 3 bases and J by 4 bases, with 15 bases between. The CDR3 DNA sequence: TGCAGTGCTAGTAGGCAGGCCAAGTTCTATGGCTACACCTTC. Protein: CSASRQAKFYGYTF.

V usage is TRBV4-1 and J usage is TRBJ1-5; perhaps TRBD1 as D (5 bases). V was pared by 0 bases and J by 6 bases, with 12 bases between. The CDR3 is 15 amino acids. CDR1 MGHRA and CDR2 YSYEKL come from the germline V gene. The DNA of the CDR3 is TGCGCCAGCAGCCAAGACGGGGCAGGGTTTCAGCCCCAGCATTTT. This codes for CASSQDGAGFQPQHF.

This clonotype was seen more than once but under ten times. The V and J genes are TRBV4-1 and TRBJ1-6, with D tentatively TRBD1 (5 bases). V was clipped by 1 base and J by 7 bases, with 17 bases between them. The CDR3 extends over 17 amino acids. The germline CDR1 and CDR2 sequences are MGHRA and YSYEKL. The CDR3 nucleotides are TGCGCCAGCAGCCAAGCCGACAGAAGGGGTAGAAATTCACCCCTCCACTTT. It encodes CASSQADRRGRNSPLHF.

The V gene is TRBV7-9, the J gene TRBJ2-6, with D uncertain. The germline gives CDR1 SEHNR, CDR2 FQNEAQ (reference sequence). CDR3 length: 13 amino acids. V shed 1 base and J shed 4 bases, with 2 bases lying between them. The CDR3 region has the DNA TGTGCCAGCAGCTTAGTAGGGGCCAACGTCCTGACTTTC. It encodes CASSLVGANVLTF.

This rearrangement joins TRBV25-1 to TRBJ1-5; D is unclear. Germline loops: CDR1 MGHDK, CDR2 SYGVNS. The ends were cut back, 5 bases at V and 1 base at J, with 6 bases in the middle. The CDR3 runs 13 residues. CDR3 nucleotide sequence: TGTGCCAGCAGTCCGGGAAGCAATCAGCCCCAGCATTTT. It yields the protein CASSPGSNQPQHF.

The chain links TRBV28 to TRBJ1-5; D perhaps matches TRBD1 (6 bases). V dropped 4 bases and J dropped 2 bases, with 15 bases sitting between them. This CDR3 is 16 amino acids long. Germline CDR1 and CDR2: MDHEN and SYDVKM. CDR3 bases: TGTGCCAGCAGTTCCCCATCCTGGGGGCGCAATCAGCCCCAGCATTTT. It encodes CASSSPSWGRNQPQHF.

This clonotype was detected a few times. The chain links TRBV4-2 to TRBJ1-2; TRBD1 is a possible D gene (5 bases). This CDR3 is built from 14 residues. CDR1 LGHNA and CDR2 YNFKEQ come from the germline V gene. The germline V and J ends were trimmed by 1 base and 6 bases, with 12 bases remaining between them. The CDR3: CASSQVTVGDGYTF. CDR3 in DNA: TGTGCCAGCAGCCAAGTGACAGTGGGGGATGGCTACACCTTC.

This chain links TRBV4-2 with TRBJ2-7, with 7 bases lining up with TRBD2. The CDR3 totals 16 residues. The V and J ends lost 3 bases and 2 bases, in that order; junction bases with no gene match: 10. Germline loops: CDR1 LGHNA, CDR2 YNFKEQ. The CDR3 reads CASSQRTGGPTYEQYF. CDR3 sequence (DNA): TGTGCCAGCAGCCAGAGAACGGGGGGTCCCACCTACGAGCAGTACTTC.